The 27 T cell receptor beta chains below were found in one sample sequenced in a study of blood T cell repertoires in COVID-19. Sequencing used immunoSEQ multiplex PCR; TCRdb keeps in-frame clones, though not all of them. The sample yields over 150,000 clones, about four fifths seen once. Specimen: peripheral blood. The receptors shown here come from a woman in her sixties or seventies with acute or convalescent COVID-19.

V is TRBV6-5 and J is TRBJ2-5; tentative D call: TRBD1 (6 bases). CDR1 MNHEY and CDR2 SVGAGI come from the germline V gene. The CDR3 covers 15 residues. Trimming pared 8 bases from V and 5 bases from J, leaving 21 bases between. This CDR3 is CASGPLDSRRETQYF. The DNA for the CDR3 is TGTGCCAGCGGGCCCCTGGACAGTCGTCGGGAGACCCAGTACTTC.

This clone was counted ten times or more. The V gene is TRBV5-1, the J gene TRBJ1-1; TRBD1 matches 8 bases. The CDR3 sequence is 15 residues long. The germline CDR1 and CDR2 sequences are SGHRS and YFSETQ. With V trimmed by 7 bases and J by 0 bases, 8 bases remained unmatched. In DNA, the CDR3 is TGCGCCAGCTATCCAACAGGGGGTATGAACACTGAAGCTTTCTTT. As protein: CASYPTGGMNTEAFF. The complete variable domain, with remaining parts taken from reference TRBV5-1 and TRBJ1-1, reads KAGVTQTPRYLIKTRGQQVTLSCSPISGHRSVSWYQQTPGQGLQFLFEYFSETQRNKGNFPGRFSGRQFSNSRSEMNVSTLELGDSALYLCASYPTGGMNTEAFFGQGTRLTVV.

The V gene is TRBV6-4, the J gene TRBJ1-2; 10 bases agree with TRBD1. Looked up from germline, CDR1 is MRHNA and CDR2 is SNTAGT. The CDR3 covers 15 residues. Trimming at V came to 2 bases and at J to 5 bases, leaving 5 bases not matched to a gene. This chain's CDR3 is CASSDKTGGAYGYTF. The DNA of the CDR3 is TGTGCCAGCAGTGACAAGACAGGGGGCGCGTATGGCTACACCTTC.

V gene TRBV11-2 combines with J gene TRBJ1-2; D gene ambiguous. Trimming shortened V by 4 bases and J by 2 bases, and 8 bases separated the two germline ends. Germline CDR1 SGHAT, CDR2 FQNNGV. The CDR3 totals 13 residues. The CDR3 is CASSSQPNYGYTF. The CDR3 DNA is TGTGCCAGCAGCTCACAGCCCAACTATGGCTACACCTTC. The full variable domain, with the rest looked up from reference TRBV11-2 and TRBJ1-2, is EAGVAQSPRYKIIEKRQSVAFWCNPISGHATLYWYQQILGQGPKLLIQFQNNGVVDDSQLPKDRFSAERLKGVDSTLKIQPAKLEDSAVYLCASSSQPNYGYTFGSGTRLTVV.

The chain couples TRBV10-2 to TRBJ2-7; tentatively, D is TRBD1 (5 bases). In germline, CDR1 is WSHSY, CDR2 SAAADI. The CDR3 covers 13 residues. V was cut by 10 bases and J by 0 bases, with 13 bases left in between. The CDR3 sequence: CATRQTVSYEQYF. DNA of the CDR3: TGCGCCACCCGACAGACGGTCTCCTACGAGCAGTACTTC.

J is TRBJ2-7 and V is TRBV18; 10 nucleotides align to TRBD1. Per the germline V gene, CDR1 is KGHSH and CDR2 is LQKENI. There are 15 residues in the CDR3. Losses at the gene ends were 5 bases for V and 7 bases for J; bases not matched to a gene: 11. Here the CDR3 DNA reads TGTGCCAGCTCAACCGGGACAGGGGCCCCTCGAGAGCAGTACGTC. Protein sequence: CASSTGTGAPREQYV.

The chain carries TRBV19 and TRBJ2-1, with 14 bases lining up with TRBD2. J lost 2 bases, V lost 6 bases, and 9 bases had no gene match. Germline-derived CDR1 and CDR2 are LNHDA and SQIVND (reference sequence). There are 18 residues in the CDR3. DNA for the CDR3: TGTGCCAGTAGCCCCGGGACTAGCGGGGGAGGGACCTACAATGAGCAGTTCTTC. This gives the protein CASSPGTSGGGTYNEQFF.

The rearrangement joins TRBV19 to TRBJ2-2; TRBD2 might be the D (5 bases). The V gene lost 4 bases and the J gene lost 3 bases, with 12 bases spanning the gap. The CDR3 spans 15 residues. The germline V gene has CDR1 LNHDA and CDR2 SQIVND (reference sequence). The CDR3 loop is CASSNGVLDTGELFF. For the CDR3, the DNA is TGTGCCAGTAGTAACGGGGTTTTAGACACCGGGGAGCTGTTTTTT.

The chain links TRBV11-2 to TRBJ2-1; 14 bases are shared with TRBD2. Germline loops: CDR1 SGHAT, CDR2 FQNNGV. The CDR3 contains 19 residues. The V and J ends lost 4 bases and 0 bases, in that order; junction bases with no gene match: 8. The CDR3: CASSSGLAGGASSYNEQFF. CDR3 bases: TGTGCCAGCAGCTCTGGACTAGCGGGGGGCGCAAGCTCCTACAATGAGCAGTTCTTC. Filled out from reference TRBV11-2 and TRBJ2-1, the complete variable domain reads EAGVAQSPRYKIIEKRQSVAFWCNPISGHATLYWYQQILGQGPKLLIQFQNNGVVDDSQLPKDRFSAERLKGVDSTLKIQPAKLEDSAVYLCASSSGLAGGASSYNEQFFGPGTRLTVL.

The chain employs TRBV5-1 and TRBJ1-1; D is ambiguous. Germline V gene data show CDR1 as SGHRS and CDR2 as YFSETQ. V was trimmed by 4 bases and J by 6 bases, leaving 16 bases between them. CDR3 length: 14 residues. The CDR3 protein is CASSEGRVGAEAFF. The CDR3 DNA sequence: TGCGCCAGCAGCGAGGGCCGTGTGGGTGCTGAAGCTTTCTTT.

This sequence joins TRBV7-9 and TRBJ2-7; 8 bases agree with TRBD2. This CDR3 contains 15 residues. Germline V gene lookup returns CDR1 SEHNR and CDR2 FQNEAQ (reference sequence). Losses at the gene ends were 2 bases for V and 5 bases for J; bases not matched to a gene: 8. The CDR3 DNA is TGTGCCAGCAGCTTAAATATAGCGGGGCCCAACGAGCAGTACTTC. Residues: CASSLNIAGPNEQYF.

The rearrangement uses TRBV7-2 and TRBJ1-5; possible D gene TRBD1, 5 bases. Trimming took off 5 bases at V and 4 bases at J, with 15 bases between the two ends. The CDR3 extends over 15 amino acids. The germline CDR1 and CDR2 sequences are SGHTA and FQGNSA. Here the CDR3 DNA reads TGTGCCAGCAGCCTCGGGGGACTGAGTAATCAGCCCCAGCATTTT. It specifies CASSLGGLSNQPQHF.

The CDR3 here is CASSPKTGGNYEQYV. For the CDR3, the DNA is TGTGCCAGCAGTCCCAAGACAGGGGGCAACTACGAGCAGTACGTC. V is TRBV6-5 and J is TRBJ2-7, with 10 bases that match TRBD1. Per germline, CDR1 MNHEY and CDR2 SVGAGI. Losses at the gene ends were 5 bases for V and 3 bases for J; bases not matched to a gene: 7. The CDR3 runs to 15 residues.

The V and J genes are TRBV19 and TRBJ2-2, with TRBD1 as a possible D gene (6 bases). The CDR3 runs to 17 residues. Germline V CDR1 and CDR2: LNHDA, SQIVND (reference sequence). V lost 6 bases and J 3 bases, leaving 20 bases between the germline ends. In DNA, the CDR3 is TGTGCCAGTAGCGTCCCTCCCTACAGGGCCTACACCGGGGAGCTGTTTTTT. Protein product: CASSVPPYRAYTGELFF. Combining the CDR3 with reference TRBV19 and TRBJ2-2 gives the whole variable domain DGGITQSPKYLFRKEGQNVTLSCEQNLNHDAMYWYRQDPGQGLRLIYYSQIVNDFQKGDIAEGYSVSREKKESFPLTVTSAQKNPTAFYLCASSVPPYRAYTGELFFGEGSRLTVL.

The chain employs TRBV11-3 and TRBJ2-6; D possibly corresponds to TRBD2 (6 bases). Germline V gene data show CDR1 as SGHNT and CDR2 as YENEEA. This CDR3 contains 16 residues. V was clipped by 4 bases and J by 1 base, with 11 bases between them. The CDR3, as DNA: TGTGCCAGCAGCTCCCCGGGGGTTTCTGGGGCCAACGTCCTGACTTTC. It encodes CASSSPGVSGANVLTF.

V and J are TRBV18 and TRBJ2-2, with D possibly being TRBD1 (5 bases). In germline, CDR1 is KGHSH, CDR2 LQKENI. CDR3 length equals 16 residues. V was cut by 4 bases and J by 4 bases, with 16 bases left in between. CDR3 loop: CASSLTPGIGTGELFF. The CDR3 region has the DNA TGTGCCAGCTCACTAACTCCAGGGATAGGCACCGGGGAGCTGTTTTTT.

The chain is built from TRBV5-1 and TRBJ2-7, with D perhaps matching TRBD1 (5 bases). V was cut by 0 bases and J by 0 bases, with 10 bases left in between. This CDR3 has 15 residues. The germline V gene has CDR1 SGHRS and CDR2 YFSETQ. For the CDR3, the DNA is TGCGCCAGCAGCTTGGGACAGCCAGACTCCTACGAGCAGTACGTC. Its translation: CASSLGQPDSYEQYV.

Turning to this clone: The sample carries other DNA sequences with the same CDR3. The chain has TRBV14 and TRBJ1-1; D gene unclear. Germline loops: CDR1 SGHDN, CDR2 FVKESK. Trimming removed 2 bases from V and 5 bases from J, with 9 bases in between. CDR3 length equals 13 residues. The CDR3 here is CASSQTGVTEAFF. The CDR3 nucleotides are TGTGCCAGCAGCCAAACCGGGGTAACTGAAGCTTTCTTT.

This chain connects TRBV28 to TRBJ1-6, with 10 bases lining up with TRBD1. Looked up from germline, CDR1 is MDHEN and CDR2 is SYDVKM. The CDR3 loop spans 15 amino acids. V dropped 4 bases and J dropped 9; count of bases not matched to a gene: 6. The DNA for the CDR3 is TGTGCCAGCAGTTCCTCGCGACAGGGGGCTTCACCCCTCCACTTT. Protein product: CASSSSRQGASPLHF.

V usage is TRBV20-1 and J usage is TRBJ1-3; unclear D gene. Germline V gene sequence: CDR1 DFQATT, CDR2 SNEGSKA (reference sequence). The CDR3 loop spans 11 amino acids. CDR3 amino acids: CRAGSGNTIYF. The CDR3 DNA sequence: TGCAGGGCGGGCTCTGGAAACACCATATATTTT.

This chain links TRBV5-1 with TRBJ1-2; D unresolved. The CDR3 loop spans 16 amino acids. V lost 0 bases and J lost 7, with 19 bases in between. Germline CDR1 reads SGHRS; CDR2 reads YFSETQ. As DNA, the CDR3 is TGCGCCAGCAGCTTGGAACCCGGAGCAACCTCCCTTGGCTACACCTTC. Protein: CASSLEPGATSLGYTF.

This chain joins TRBV9 and TRBJ1-6, with 9 bases that match TRBD1. The CDR3 is 14 amino acids. Losses at the gene ends were 3 bases for V and 12 bases for J; bases not matched to a gene: 7. Germline V CDR1 and CDR2: SGDLS, YYNGEE. CDR3 nucleotide sequence: TGTGCCAGCAGCGCTCCGGGACAGGGCGGACCCCTCCACTTT. Translated, it gives CASSAPGQGGPLHF.

The rearrangement joins TRBV13 to TRBJ2-2; TRBD2 might be the D (5 bases). The CDR3 is 14 residues long. The ends were cut back, 5 bases at V and 5 bases at J, with 12 bases in the middle. Per germline, CDR1 PRHDT and CDR2 FYEKMQ (reference sequence). CDR3 in amino acids: CASSPPWETGELFF. The CDR3 bases are TGTGCCAGCAGCCCCCCGTGGGAGACCGGGGAGCTGTTTTTT.

The sample holds one count of this clone. The chain employs TRBV12-3 or TRBV12-4 and TRBJ2-1; 8 positions agree with TRBD2. The CDR3 runs 13 residues. The V segment lost 2 bases and the J segment 9 bases; nucleotides outside the gene matches: 3. This CDR3 is CASSLNGRGEQFF. CDR3 bases: TGTGCCAGCAGTTTAAACGGGAGGGGTGAGCAGTTCTTC.

The V call is TRBV2, the J call TRBJ1-1; possible D gene TRBD1, 6 bases. V dropped 10 bases and J dropped 3 bases, with 18 bases sitting between them. The germline V gene has CDR1 SNHLY and CDR2 FYNNEI. This CDR3 is 14 amino acids long. This CDR3 reads CATHSREGDTEAFF. The CDR3 DNA sequence: TGTGCCACCCATTCTCGGGAGGGGGACACTGAAGCTTTCTTT.

V is TRBV6-6 and J is TRBJ2-7, with TRBD2 matching 7 bases. This CDR3 has 15 residues. With 3 bases clipped from V and 7 bases from J, the junction kept 12 bases outside the gene matches. Germline V gene sequence: CDR1 MNHNY, CDR2 SVGAGI (reference sequence). This CDR3 is CASSYGGGDLGEQYV. CDR3 sequence (DNA): TGTGCCAGCAGTTATGGCGGGGGTGATTTGGGGGAGCAGTACGTC.

The gene calls are TRBV13 and TRBJ1-1; 9 nucleotides agree with TRBD1. The CDR3 spans 14 residues. Germline-derived CDR1 and CDR2 are PRHDT and FYEKMQ (reference sequence). J was trimmed by 4 bases and V by 5 bases; bases with no gene match: 5. CDR3 residues: CASSLGQGGTEAFF. Written as DNA, the CDR3 is TGTGCCAGCAGCCTGGGACAGGGAGGCACTGAAGCTTTCTTT.